This record looks at one T cell receptor beta chain sequence and its context. No cognate antigen has been identified for it. Base qualities are not at hand, and no much larger clone is one base apart. TCRbeta CDR3 regions were amplified from genomic DNA using the immunoSEQ Assay, a bias-controlled multiplex PCR. Regarding the original processing steps: The number of nucleated cells in each sample was estimated from the amplification of reference gene primers within the assay. To quantify the absolute abundance of each unique TCRbeta CDR3 rearrangement, sequence reads were collapsed and filtered. For each sample, productive Simpson clonality was calculated by taking the square root of Simpson's diversity index across productive rearrangements. TCRdb retrieved this table from immuneACCESS and kept in-frame rearrangements only. Not all clones are present; in checked studies, unresolved V genes account for under half, and no reason is known for the remainder. D and trimming were read from the DNA, whereas the V and J calls and clone size are those reported in that table. This sample has about 72,000 clones in its table, and more than 75% of those were observed once. The ten biggest clones cover about 11% of the sample.

The sample originates from a study of blood T cell repertoires in COVID-19 (dated by TCRdb to 2019 to 2021). Describing the broader study: Samples from collaborators originated in the United States, Italy and Spain and spanned both the acute and convalescent phases of COVID-19. The prospective study material was composed of cDNA or gDNA derived from T cells, B-cell-depleted T cells, or PBMCs. Deeply sampled blood TCRbeta repertoires from subjects exposed to, actively infected with, or recovered from COVID-19 were included in the dataset. The repertoires were released in a freely available public database meant as a resource for research on the immune response to SARS-CoV-2. The samples were drawn from two sources: the first 160 participants of the ongoing ImmuneRACE study, and fewer than 1,500 subjects contributed by 6 global collaborators. The sample metadata nearly always contained a de-identified subject ID, COVID-19 status, age in years and sex. Where available, HLA class I and class II types were taken from metadata supplied by the sample provider and were not determined by assay-based typing.

Reading the germline V gene gives CDR1 LGHNT and CDR2 FRNRAP. V has 4 bases trimmed and J has 5 bases trimmed; junction bases matching no gene number 7. Including the terminal cysteine and phenylalanine, the CDR3 comprises 15 residues. The sequence is cut down to CDR3 DNA, 45 bases in frame from base 1. The collaborating institutions used their own protocols to collect whole blood in K2EDTA tubes. For TCRbeta analysis, collaborators shipped samples in one of three forms: frozen whole blood, isolated PBMCs, or DNA extracted from either of those sample types. Paper-wide results and their limitations: The quantity of clinical and demographic metadata differed by source and by participant and was supplied without curation.

The receptor was isolated from a man in his 70s with active or convalescent COVID-19. The receptor chain draws on TRBV12-5 and TRBJ1-1, with 10 bases in between that match TRBD1. Source material: peripheral blood. The nucleotide sequence reads TGTGCTAGTGGTTCCGGACAGGGGGAATGGACTGAAGCTTTCTTT. Its translation is CASGSGQGEWTEAFF. With the portions outside the CDR3 filled from the reference TRBV12-5 and TRBJ1-1 genes, the complete variable region becomes DARVTQTPRHKVTEMGQEVTMRCQPILGHNTVFWYRQTMMQGLELLAYFRNRAPLDDSGMPKDRFSAEMPDATLATLKIQPSEPRDSAVYFCASGSGQGEWTEAFFGQGTRLTVV.